Listed here are 23 T cell receptor beta chains from one sample, sequenced in a study of blood T cells in healthy people across ages. Then a second PCR, running about 6 to 11 cycles, was carried out with a sample-barcoded 5' primer and a J-beta primer mix. TCRdb reprocessed the 5' RACE reads via MiXCR and lists one record per CDR3 protein. The sample includes about 1.8 million distinct CDR3 sequences, about 50% of them seen just once. Sequenced input: blood. All receptors come from a woman aged 40-49 years in good health.

This clonotype has a handful of counts. The V gene is TRBV9, the J gene TRBJ2-5; D remains unclear. The germline V and J ends were trimmed by 3 bases and 5 bases, with 17 bases remaining between them. Germline values: CDR1 SGDLS, CDR2 YYNGEE. This CDR3 is built from 15 residues. The chain's CDR3 is CASSAARGLGETQYF. The CDR3 bases are TGTGCCAGCAGCGCTGCCCGAGGTCTCGGTGAGACCCAGTACTTC. The variable domain in full, with the rest retrieved from reference TRBV9 and TRBJ2-5, is DSGVTQTPKHLITATGQRVTLRCSPRSGDLSVYWYQQSLDQGLQFLIQYYNGEERAKGNILERFSAQQFPDLHSELNLSSLELGDSALYFCASSAARGLGETQYFGPGTRLLVL.

This clonotype has only a few counts. The rearrangement uses TRBV29-1 and TRBJ2-1; 7 nucleotides agree with TRBD2. This CDR3 has 13 amino acids. J lost 8 bases, V lost 4 bases, and 8 bases had no gene match. Per the germline V gene, CDR1 is SQVTM and CDR2 is ANQGSEA. The CDR3 nucleotides are TGCAGCGTTGGGGGAGGGATCCGAGATGAGCAGTTCTTC. It yields the protein CSVGGGIRDEQFF.

This clonotype showed up just a few times. The chain is built from TRBV5-1 and TRBJ2-5; D is uncertain. CDR1 and CDR2 (germline): SGHRS, YFSETQ. This CDR3 region has 14 residues. V was trimmed by 5 bases and J by 1 base, leaving 12 bases between them. DNA of the CDR3: TGCGCCAGCAGTATCGACGGCTTCCAAGAGACCCAGTACTTC. Its protein is CASSIDGFQETQYF.

The J gene is TRBJ1-1, the V gene TRBV7-2, with TRBD1 identical over 8 bases. V dropped 3 bases and J dropped 1; count of bases not matched to a gene: 7. This CDR3 comprises 16 residues. Per germline, CDR1 SGHTA and CDR2 FQGNSA. CDR3 residues: CASSFYSGQANTEAFF. CDR3 in DNA: TGTGCCAGCAGCTTTTATTCGGGACAGGCGAACACTGAAGCTTTCTTT.

The gene calls are TRBV5-1 and TRBJ2-4; possible D gene TRBD1, 6 bases. TRBJ2-7 matches the DNA end more closely, so the J call is doubtful. Germline V gives CDR1 SGHRS, CDR2 YFSETQ. The CDR3 runs to 15 residues. The DNA for the CDR3 is TGCGCCAGCAGCTCAGGGGCAGGGAGTGCCTACGAGCAGTACTTC. Amino acid sequence: CASSSGAGSAYEQYF.

The chain joins TRBV29-1 to TRBJ1-2; 9 nucleotides agree with TRBD1. V shed 7 bases and J 8 bases; nucleotides not matched to a gene: 5. The CDR3 covers 11 residues. The germline V gene encodes CDR1 SQVTM and CDR2 ANQGSEA. The CDR3 reads CSGGTGNGYTF. The CDR3 DNA reads TGCAGCGGGGGGACAGGGAACGGCTACACCTTC.

In regard to this clonotype: A clone one base away is much larger, so this may be a read error. The chain recombines TRBV15 with TRBJ2-7; D is unresolved. The CDR3 is 15 residues long. Germline CDR1 reads LNHNV; CDR2 reads YYDKDF (reference sequence). The CDR3 spells CATSRDPAGDYVQYF. The CDR3 DNA reads TGTGCCACCAGCAGAGATCCGGCAGGAGATTACGTGCAGTACTTC.

In this sample, this clonotype turned up once. The V and J genes are TRBV11-2 and TRBJ1-2; D perhaps matches TRBD1 (6 bases). The CDR3 contains 16 residues. The V end lost 5 bases, the J end lost 10 bases, and 26 bases lay between the germline ends. Germline CDR1 reads SGHAT; CDR2 reads FQNNGV. CDR3 nucleotide sequence: TGTGCCAGCAGCCGAACCCCGGACAGTGGAGATCGATCCTACACCTTC. Translated: CASSRTPDSGDRSYTF.

V usage is TRBV6-5 and J usage is TRBJ1-2; 9 nucleotides align to TRBD1. The V gene end was trimmed by 2 bases and the J gene end by 1 base; junction bases not matched to a gene: 2. This CDR3 spans 15 amino acids. The V gene's germline CDR1 is MNHEY and CDR2 SVGAGI. This CDR3 is CASSYGTGLNYGYTF. The CDR3 region has the DNA TGTGCCAGCAGTTACGGGACAGGGCTTAACTATGGCTACACCTTC.

The chain is built from TRBV15 and TRBJ2-4, with 9 bases aligning to TRBD1. The J call is in doubt because the DNA end fits TRBJ2-7 better. Per germline, CDR1 LNHNV and CDR2 YYDKDF (reference sequence). The CDR3 is 15 amino acids. CDR3 region: CATSIPGQGTYEQYF. The CDR3 nucleotides are TGTGCCACCAGCATCCCTGGACAGGGGACCTACGAGCAGTACTTC.

The chain combines TRBV28 with TRBJ1-2, with D unresolved. Germline CDR1 reads MDHEN; CDR2 reads SYDVKM. The CDR3 loop spans 15 amino acids. V was trimmed by 4 bases and J by 2 bases, leaving 14 bases between them. For the CDR3, the DNA is TGTGCCAGCAGTTCAGGAGGGAGTAAGAACTATGGCTACACCTTC. Residues: CASSSGGSKNYGYTF.

V usage is TRBV11-2 and J usage is TRBJ2-7; TRBD2 aligns across 9 bases. The DNA end favors TRBJ2-5, so the J call may be wrong. Germline CDR1 SGHAT, CDR2 FQNNGV. The CDR3 is 15 residues long. CDR3 DNA: TGTGCCAGCAGCTTAGGGAGCGGGGGGCTTGAGACCCAGTACTTC. Its protein is CASSLGSGGLETQYF.

This clonotype was detected a few times. The rearrangement joins TRBV5-1 to TRBJ2-3, with TRBD1 as a possible D gene (5 bases). Trimming pared 1 base from V and 4 bases from J, leaving 13 bases between. CDR1 SGHRS and CDR2 YFSETQ come from the germline V gene. CDR3 length equals 15 residues. This CDR3 is CASSLLGVRPDTQYF. The CDR3 nucleotides are TGCGCCAGCAGCTTGCTAGGGGTTCGCCCAGATACGCAGTATTTT.

The CDR3 loop is CASKADPASSYEQYF. As DNA, the CDR3 is TGTGCCAGCAAAGCTGACCCCGCGAGCTCCTACGAGCAGTACTTC. The chain has TRBV6-5 and TRBJ2-7, with no clear D. Germline lookup yields CDR1 MNHEY and CDR2 SVGAGI. The CDR3 extends over 15 amino acids. V lost 7 bases and J lost 0, with 16 bases in between.

The chain carries TRBV7-3 and TRBJ2-6; either TRBD1 or TRBD2 may supply D (5 bases each). The germline gives CDR1 SGHTA, CDR2 FQGTGA. V lost 1 base and J lost 0, with 13 bases in between. The CDR3 consists of 18 residues. CDR3 bases: TGTGCCAGCAGCTTAATAGCCGGGACCCTCTCTGGGGCCAACGTCCTGACTTTC. As protein: CASSLIAGTLSGANVLTF.

This chain uses TRBV5-1 with TRBJ2-4, with D maybe TRBD2 (5 bases). The V end was cut by 0 bases, the J end by 11 bases, with 15 bases between. Germline V gene data show CDR1 as SGHRS and CDR2 as YFSETQ. This CDR3 is built from 14 residues. As DNA, the CDR3 is TGCGCCAGCAGCTTGGGGACGGAGGCTCTGGTTCAGTACTTC. Residues: CASSLGTEALVQYF.

The chain has TRBV6-1 and TRBJ1-5; D gene unclear. Deletions cut 7 bases from V and 5 bases from J, with 12 bases between. Looked up from germline, CDR1 is MNHNS and CDR2 is SASEGT. The CDR3 extends over 13 amino acids. This chain's CDR3 is CASTVYYDQPQHF. The CDR3 nucleotides read TGTGCCAGCACCGTTTATTATGATCAGCCCCAGCATTTT.

The chain combines TRBV15 with TRBJ2-3, with D possibly TRBD2 on 5 matching bases. Trimming removed 0 bases from V and 2 bases from J, with 9 bases in between. The germline CDR1 and CDR2 sequences are LNHNV and YYDKDF (reference sequence). This CDR3 has 15 residues. The CDR3 here is CATSRERANTDTQYF. The CDR3 nucleotides read TGTGCCACCAGCAGAGAGCGGGCAAACACAGATACGCAGTATTTT.

V usage is TRBV29-1 and J usage is TRBJ2-5; D gene ambiguous. The DNA matches TRBJ2-7 better at its end, which makes the J call doubtful. The germline V gene encodes CDR1 SQVTM and CDR2 ANQGSEA. The CDR3 covers 11 residues. The CDR3 loop is CSAKIGYEQYF. Written as DNA, the CDR3 is TGCAGCGCTAAGATTGGGTACGAGCAGTACTTC.

The chain links TRBV6-5 to TRBJ1-2; D is perhaps TRBD1 (6 bases). Trimming pared 7 bases from V and 0 bases from J, leaving 12 bases between. The CDR3 is 14 amino acids. Per the germline V gene, CDR1 is MNHEY and CDR2 is SVGAGI. The CDR3, as DNA: TGTGCCAGCAAACCAAGGGGGGCTAACTATGGCTACACCTTC. Its protein is CASKPRGANYGYTF.

Regarding this clonotype: One junction end does not reproduce the germline sequence, and a read error may be involved. This sequence joins TRBV7-2 and TRBJ2-1; 11 positions match TRBD2. Germline assignment: CDR1 SGHTA and CDR2 FQGNSA. This CDR3 spans 15 amino acids. In DNA, the CDR3 is TGTGCCAGCAGCACCTTAGCGGGGGGGCGAGTAGAGCAGCTCTTC. The encoded protein is CASSTLAGGRVEQLF.

CDR3 loop: CASSATGDSQPQHF. The CDR3 coding sequence is TGTGCCAGCAGCGCGACAGGGGACAGTCAGCCCCAGCATTTT. V and J are TRBV11-1 and TRBJ1-5, with 8 bases identical to TRBD1. V dropped 5 bases and J dropped 6; count of bases not matched to a gene: 6. Germline loops: CDR1 SGHAT, CDR2 FQDESV (reference sequence). The CDR3 has 14 amino acids.

The V and J genes are TRBV9 and TRBJ2-5; weak D call: TRBD2 (5 bases). V shed 2 bases and J shed 1 base, with 12 bases lying between them. Germline-derived CDR1 and CDR2 are SGDLS and YYNGEE. This CDR3 has 15 residues. The CDR3 coding sequence is TGTGCCAGCAGCGTCTCCGGACTCATCCAAGAGACCCAGTACTTC. As protein: CASSVSGLIQETQYF.